This T cell receptor (beta chain) stems from a study of T cell repertoires in cytomegalovirus infection. MiXCR was run by TCRdb on the reads, yielding one entry per CDR3 protein. The sample includes some 920,000 distinct CDR3 sequences, 25% to 40% of them seen just once. V trimming: 4 bases; J trimming: 8 bases; junction bases outside the gene matches: 10. The CDR3 contains 15 residues. Germline CDR1 reads LGHNT; CDR2 reads FRNRAP. Study results and caveats: Cumulated frequencies of public TCR beta families served to identify carriers of CMV plus the relevant HLA.

With regard to this clonotype: Its specificity is not known.

This chain links TRBV12-5 with TRBJ2-1; 8 positions match TRBD2. The specimen was cultured CD8+ T cells from PBMCs, collected from culture after CMV antigen stimulation. The receptor's source is a human donor in good health (CMV status not recorded). Some clones in this sample may be carry-over from other donors' samples. Here the CDR3 reads CASGSERGLEDEQFF. In DNA, the CDR3 is TGTGCTAGTGGTTCCGAGCGGGGGCTAGAAGATGAGCAGTTCTTC.